This section outlines one TCR beta chain sequence together with its context. This CDR3 comprises 16 residues. The V end lost 4 bases, the J end lost 1 base, and 14 bases lay between the germline ends. Germline values: CDR1 ENHRY, CDR2 SYGVKD. This entry is derived from a study of blood T cell repertoires in COVID-19. Study context: Italy, Spain and the United States were the sources of the convalescent and acute COVID-19 samples.

Method: immunoSEQ multiplex PCR; TCRdb's copy keeps in-frame clones and lacks some. Here the sample spans about 62,000 clones, 65% to 80% being singletons. The sequenced material came from peripheral blood. The source is a man between 60 and 70 years old with acute or convalescent COVID-19. The chain joins TRBV10-3 to TRBJ1-3; D is unresolved. CDR3 DNA sequence: TGTGCCATCAGTGGGTACAGTCTTCGTTCTGGAAACACCATATATTTT. Translation: CAISGYSLRSGNTIYF.